This T cell receptor beta chain was captured by sequencing in a study of T cells in Graves' hyperthyroidism and ophthalmopathy. This clonotype has a handful of counts. TCR beta CDR3 sequences were amplified from RNA transcripts. The HTBI set primed first-round TCR CDR3 RT-PCR. TCRdb itself ran the multiplex PCR reads through MiXCR, one entry per CDR3 protein. The sample has 800,000 or so distinct CDR3 sequences, around 39% seen once; the top ten hold 8.9%. Orbital computed tomography, thyroid ultrasound, serum thyroxine and TRAb, and clinical symptoms together informed the diagnoses. The germline V and J ends were trimmed by 5 bases and 7 bases, with 17 bases remaining between them. Looked up from germline, CDR1 is SNHLY and CDR2 is FYNNEI. The CDR3 extends over 14 amino acids.

The sequencing input was blood. The source of this sequence is a man aged 18 to 30 with Graves' hyperthyroidism. V usage is TRBV2 and J usage is TRBJ2-5; a possible D gene is TRBD2 (5 bases). CDR3 DNA: TGTGCCAGCAGTTTATCCGAGGGTTTGGGGACCCAGTACTTC. The encoded protein is CASSLSEGLGTQYF.